The present T cell receptor beta chain was sequenced within a study of blood T cell repertoires in COVID-19. The length of the CDR3 is 14 residues. Germline values: CDR1 SGDLS, CDR2 YYNGEE. With 4 bases clipped from V and 3 bases from J, the junction kept 4 bases outside the gene matches. TCRdb keeps only in-frame clones here, not all; method: immunoSEQ multiplex PCR. This sample has 90,000 to 100,000 clones, with 65% to 85% found just once. The origin of this receptor is a man in his sixties or seventies with active or convalescent COVID-19. The chain is built from TRBV9 and TRBJ1-3; 7 bases agree with TRBD1. The source material was peripheral blood. CDR3 loop: CASSQWDSGNTIYF. CDR3 DNA: TGTGCCAGCAGCCAGTGGGACAGTGGAAACACCATATATTTT.